The source of this TCR beta chain is a study of identifying expanded T cells in peripheral blood. General study findings and limits: About 1.2 clones differed between technical replicates, versus about 16 and 19 over time. Clone count variance between roughly 2-week samples rose with total template count.

Using immunoSEQ multiplex PCR, the repertoire was profiled, and TCRdb retains in-frame clones only, with some absent. In the table there are around 100,000 clones, 75% to 90% of which are singletons. No infections or other immune events were documented during collection. The J segment lost 5 bases and the V segment lost 3 bases, leaving 7 bases of the junction unmatched. CDR1 is SGHDT and CDR2 is YYEEEE in the germline V gene. The CDR3 sequence is 15 residues long. Concerning this clone: The antigen remains unidentified.

This clonotype was obtained from a person aged 18 to 70 in good health. The rearrangement uses TRBV5-6 and TRBJ1-1; 10 nucleotides align to TRBD1. Sequenced input: blood. CDR3 nucleotide sequence: TGTGCCAGCAGCTGGACTGACAGGGGGCAAACTGAAGCTTTCTTT. It is translated as CASSWTDRGQTEAFF. Based on the CDR3 plus reference TRBV5-6 and TRBJ1-1, the full variable domain is DAGVTQSPTHLIKTRGQQVTLRCSPKSGHDTVSWYQQALGQGPQFIFQYYEEEERQRGNFPDRFSGHQFPNYSSELNVNALLLGDSALYLCASSWTDRGQTEAFFGQGTRLTVV.